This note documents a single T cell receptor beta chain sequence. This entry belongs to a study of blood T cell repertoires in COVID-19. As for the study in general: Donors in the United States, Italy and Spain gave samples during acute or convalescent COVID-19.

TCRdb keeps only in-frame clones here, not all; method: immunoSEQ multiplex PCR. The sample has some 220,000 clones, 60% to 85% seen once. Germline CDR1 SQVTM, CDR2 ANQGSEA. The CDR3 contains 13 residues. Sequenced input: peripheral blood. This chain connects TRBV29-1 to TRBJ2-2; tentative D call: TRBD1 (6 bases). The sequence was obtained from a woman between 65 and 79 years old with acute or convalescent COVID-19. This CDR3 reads CCAGTTNTGELFF. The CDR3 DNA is TGCTGTGCCGGGACAACGAACACCGGGGAGCTGTTTTTT.